Described below is a single T cell receptor beta chain sequence and its context. With V trimmed by 5 bases and J by 2 bases, 11 bases remained unmatched. This CDR3 is 16 amino acids long. The V gene's germline CDR1 is SGHTA and CDR2 FQGNSA. This sample is drawn from a study of blood T cell repertoires in COVID-19. Study-wide context: Sites across the United States, Italy and Spain contributed samples from acute and convalescent COVID-19.

Method: immunoSEQ multiplex PCR; TCRdb's copy keeps in-frame clones and lacks some. Of approximately 50,000 clones detected, approximately 80% appear once; the ten largest clones hold approximately 20%. Sequenced: peripheral blood. This receptor was taken from a man aged 50 to 60 with active or convalescent COVID-19. V is TRBV7-2 and J is TRBJ2-5, with 7 bases that match TRBD2. The CDR3 reads CASSPQLAAYQETQYF. As DNA, the CDR3 is TGTGCCAGCAGCCCCCAGCTAGCGGCCTATCAAGAGACCCAGTACTTC.